This T cell receptor (beta chain) was sequenced for a study of shared clonotypes between healthy human individuals. Study-level results: Limitation of the genetic and exposure-history diversity represented came from the few donors. Blood was the only sampled material, and tissue repertoires likely differ.

Donors were healthy HIV-negative adults without recent acute infections or vaccinations. This clone was counted ten times or more. Its target is not known. Germline V CDR1 and CDR2: SNHLY, FYNNEI. The CDR3 runs 14 residues. The V end was cut by 7 bases, the J end by 1 base, with 12 bases between. Assay used: immunoSEQ multiplex PCR; TCRdb lists only in-frame clones, some missing. The table lists over 75,000 clones, approximately 63% of them singletons. This sequence originates from a man aged 25 to 40 in good health. Source material: memory CD8+ T cells sorted from blood. Subset reported: CD45RO+ cells pooled with CCR7-negative TemRA cells. The chain couples TRBV2 to TRBJ2-3; D unresolved. The chain's CDR3 is CASIIRSGTDTQYF. The CDR3 nucleotides read TGTGCCAGCATAATCCGGTCCGGCACAGATACGCAGTATTTT.